This is a list of T cell receptor beta chains from one sample in a study of vaccination and CD4 T cells after COVID-19. TCRdb re-derived calls from the PCR reads in MiXCR, one entry per CDR3 protein. The table shows roughly 5,000 distinct CDR3 sequences, with around 50% occurring only once. Their recognized antigens are unknown. Material: CD4+ T cells from blood, cultured in vitro. The origin of the receptors is a human donor who had recovered from COVID-19. CDR3s include the opening cysteine and the closing phenylalanine or tryptophan. D genes are given only for firm matches. Not every row has a clone size; where given, it reads once, few, many or a size class.

D gene	V gene	J gene	clone size	CDR3 DNA	CDR3 protein
TRBD2	TRBV11-3	TRBJ2-2	.	TGTGCCAGCAGCTTAGTGAGCGGGGGCACCGGGGAGCTGTTTTTT	CASSLVSGGTGELFF
TRBD1	TRBV20-1	TRBJ2-5	few	TGCAGTACCCAAGAATTCGGGACAGGTGGAGAGACCCAGTACTTC	CSTQEFGTGGETQYF
TRBD1	TRBV6-1	TRBJ1-5	.	TGTGCCAGCAGTATCCGACAGGGAGGCAAGCCCCAGCATTTT	CASSIRQGGKPQHF
TRBD1	TRBV24-1	TRBJ2-2	.	TGTGCCACCAGTGGCGTCCCGGGACAGGGTTCGGGCACCGGGGAGCTGTTTTTT	CATSGVPGQGSGTGELFF
.	TRBV7-9	TRBJ2-7	few	TGTGCCAGCAGCTTGGCGGTTTACGAGCAGTACTTC	CASSLAVYEQYF
.	TRBV5-3	TRBJ2-7	.	TGTGCCAGAAGCTTATGGACCCAGGGGCCCGAGCAGTACTTC	CARSLWTQGPEQYF
.	TRBV9	TRBJ2-3	.	TGTGCCAGCAGCGTACGACCAGCCTCTAGCACAGATACGCAGTATTTT	CASSVRPASSTDTQYF
TRBD1	TRBV7-8	TRBJ1-1	.	TGTGCCAGCAGCTCTCGGGGACAGGTGAACACTGAAGCTTTCTTT	CASSSRGQVNTEAFF
.	TRBV11-3	TRBJ2-4	.	TGTGCCAGCAGCTTAGCGGGCGGCAGTATAGCCAAAAACATTCAGTACTTC	CASSLAGGSIAKNIQYF
.	TRBV12-3/TRBV12-4	TRBJ1-1	few	TGTGCCAGCAGTCAGGGAGAGGGGACTGAAGCTTTCTTT	CASSQGEGTEAFF
TRBD2	TRBV20-1	TRBJ2-3	.	TGCAGTGCTGCCCCGGGACTAGCGGGGCTAGAGAGAAGTTATACGCAGTATTTT	CSAAPGLAGLERSYTQYF
TRBD1	TRBV7-6	TRBJ2-7	few	TGTGCCAGCAGCTTAGAACAGGGGGACTCCTACGAGCAGTACTTC	CASSLEQGDSYEQYF
TRBD2	TRBV10-3	TRBJ2-7	.	TGTGCCATCAGTGAGGCCCTAGCGGGGGACTACGAGCAGTACTTC	CAISEALAGDYEQYF
.	TRBV20-1	TRBJ2-3	.	TGCAGTGCTAGGCTACGAGGGTCGGGAGCAGATACGCAGTATTTT	CSARLRGSGADTQYF
.	TRBV5-8	TRBJ1-5	few	TGTGCCAGCAGCCAAAACAGGGTCCAGCCCCAGCATTTT	CASSQNRVQPQHF
.	TRBV7-9	TRBJ1-1	few	TGTGCCAGCAGCTCTGACATTCTGAACACTGAAGCTTTCTTT	CASSSDILNTEAFF
.	TRBV19	TRBJ2-3	.	TGTGCCAGTAGTATACCGGGGGCAGCAGATACGCAGTATTTT	CASSIPGAADTQYF
TRBD1	TRBV6-1	TRBJ2-7	.	TGTGCCAGCAGTCCGAACGAGGGACAGGGACGCCTCTACGAGCAGTACTTC	CASSPNEGQGRLYEQYF
.	TRBV27	TRBJ1-2	few	TGTGCCAGCAGTTTAAGCGGGAGGGCGATCGGATATGGCTACACCTTC	CASSLSGRAIGYGYTF
.	TRBV12-3/TRBV12-4	TRBJ1-1	.	TGTGCCAGCAGTTTTGTTGACGGGGTGGTACGGAAAGCTTTCTTT	CASSFVDGVVRKAFF
TRBD2	TRBV7-3	TRBJ2-2	.	TGTGCCAGCAGGCTAGCGGGAGGGGGCACCGGGGAGCTGTTTTTT	CASRLAGGGTGELFF
.	TRBV7-2	TRBJ2-4	few	TGTGCCAGCAGCCCCGCTGGGATGGCCAAAAACATTCAGTACTTC	CASSPAGMAKNIQYF
.	TRBV18	TRBJ1-1	medium-sized	TGTGCCAGCTCAGCGTTACAGGGGAACACTGAAGCTTTCTTT	CASSALQGNTEAFF